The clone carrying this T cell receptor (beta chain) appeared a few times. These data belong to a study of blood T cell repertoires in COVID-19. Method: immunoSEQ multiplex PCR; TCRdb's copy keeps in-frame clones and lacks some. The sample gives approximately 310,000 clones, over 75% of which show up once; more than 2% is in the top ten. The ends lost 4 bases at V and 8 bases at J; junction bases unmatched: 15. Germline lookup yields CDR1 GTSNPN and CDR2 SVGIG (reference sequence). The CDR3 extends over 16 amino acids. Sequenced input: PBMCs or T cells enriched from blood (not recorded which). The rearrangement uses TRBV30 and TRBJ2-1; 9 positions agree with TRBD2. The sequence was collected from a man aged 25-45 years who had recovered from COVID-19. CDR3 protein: CAWTLGLAGIKDEQFF. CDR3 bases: TGTGCCTGGACTTTGGGGCTAGCGGGGATAAAGGATGAGCAGTTCTTC.